The clone carrying this TCR beta chain was counted only a few times. What it binds is unknown. There are 12 residues in the CDR3. Germline CDR1 is MNHEY and CDR2 is SVGAGI. V shed 6 bases and J shed 9 bases, with 11 bases lying between them. The sequenced template was cDNA made from the entire isolated RNA. Profiling relied on immunoSEQ multiplex PCR, and the TCRdb table lists in-frame clones only, not all of them. Seen here are under 300,000 clones, approximately 8% observed once, and the top ten hold roughly 1%. The data originate from a study of beta chain features in type 1 diabetes. Background on the study: Patient and healthy donor groups were alike in age, gender and cell yields. Study-wide findings and caveats: TCRB rearrangement may or may not be influenced by HLA type; here this remained unresolved.

Every participating donor gave one draw, a heparinised blood sample averaging roughly 0.12 L. Sorting of CD4+ naive, central memory, regulatory and stem cell-like memory cells was performed via CD45RO/CCR7/CD25/CD127/CD95/CD27. The source is a woman aged 18-35 years in good health. The chain has TRBV6-5 and TRBJ2-2, with D unclear. Sample: central memory CD4+ T cells from blood. The CDR3 reads CASRVNGRELFF. As DNA, the CDR3 is TGTGCCAGCAGGGTAAACGGCAGGGAGCTGTTTTTT.